The TCR beta chain under discussion was sequenced for a study of T cells of healthy individuals (dated by TCRdb to 2016 to 2019). In this sample, this clonotype turned up many times. The antigen it recognizes is unknown. No much larger clone is present one base from it, and per-base qualities are unavailable. Library preparation used 5' RACE. For sequencing, an Illumina MiSeq was employed. TCRdb cleaned the public reads at Q25 with fastp, built clones with MiXCR and kept in-frame beta chains. Each CDR3 protein gets just one entry, which takes the most common genes and DNA from the rows behind it. The sample table holds around 90,000 distinct CDR3 sequences, of which roughly 5.1% were seen once. The ten largest clones add up to roughly 7.1% of the sample. Compared with germline, V lacks 6 bases and J lacks 2 bases; bases without a gene match: 6. CDR1 MDHEN and CDR2 SYDVKM are derived from the germline V gene. The CDR3 runs 15 residues from the cysteine to the phenylalanine. Solely the CDR3 DNA is kept, with 45 bases framed from the first base.

The sequence joins TRBV28 to TRBJ2-5; TRBD1 fits 10 bases in the junction. The TCR sequence derives from a female donor in good health. DNA sequence: TGTGCCAGCAGGCTAGGGACAGGGGATCAAGAGACCCAGTACTTC. Translation gives CASRLGTGDQETQYF.